These T cell receptor beta chains were read from a single sample in a study of blood T cell repertoires in COVID-19. Sequenced by immunoSEQ multiplex PCR; TCRdb stores in-frame clones only, minus some. The table includes around 180,000 clones, 89% detected once. The sequenced sample was PBMCs or T cells enriched from blood (not recorded which). These receptors originate from a woman aged 40 to 50 with acute COVID-19. The CDR3 runs from the conserved cysteine through the conserved F or W. The D gene is left open where the match is weak. Part of the rows lack a size; the others show once, few, many or a class for expanded clones.

>TRBJ2-1|TRBV11-2|.|TRBD2
TGTGCCAGCAGCACAGAGCGGGGGGGCCCCCACAATGAGCAGTTCTTC
CASSTERGGPHNEQFF
>TRBJ2-7|TRBV7-9|.|TRBD2
TGTGCCAGCAGCCCGGGGGGGACTAGCGGGAGATACGAGCAGTACTTC
CASSPGGTSGRYEQYF
>TRBJ2-3|TRBV7-2|.|TRBD2
TGTGCCAGCAGCTTGACTAGCGGGAGGGCGGCAGATACGCAGTATTTT
CASSLTSGRAADTQYF
>TRBJ1-6|TRBV2|.|.
TGTGCCAGCAGTGTGCCGGCAGGGAATAATTCACCCCTCCACTTT
CASSVPAGNNSPLHF
>TRBJ1-1|TRBV6-1|.|TRBD1
TGTGCCAGCAGTGGCCGGACAGGGCGGGGGAACACTGAAGCTTTCTTT
CASSGRTGRGNTEAFF
>TRBJ2-7|TRBV5-6|.|.
TGTGCCAGCAGCTTCTGGACAACCTACGAGCAGTACTTC
CASSFWTTYEQYF
>TRBJ2-3|TRBV2|many|.
TGTGCCAGCAAAGGGGACTTCACAGATACGCAGTATTTT
CASKGDFTDTQYF
>TRBJ1-2|TRBV6-1|.|TRBD1
TGTGCCAGCAGTGAATCCGGACAGGGTTTCTATGGCTACACCTTC
CASSESGQGFYGYTF
>TRBJ1-6|TRBV28|once|.
TGTGCCAGCAGTCCCCCCAACTATAATTCACCCCTCCACTTT
CASSPPNYNSPLHF
>TRBJ2-3|TRBV7-9|.|.
TGTGCCTCAGGCGGGGTCGGCGATACGCAGTATTTT
CASGGVGDTQYF
>TRBJ2-1|TRBV9|.|TRBD2
TGTGCCAGCAGCGACCGGGAGGGCCTCTACAATGAGCAGTTCTTC
CASSDREGLYNEQFF
>TRBJ1-2|TRBV7-9|.|TRBD1
TGTGCCAGCAGCCGACAGGGGGCGCTTGACTATGGCTACACCTTC
CASSRQGALDYGYTF
>TRBJ1-1|TRBV2|once|.
TGTGCCAGCAGTGAAGGTGGCAGGGAAGCTTTCTTT
CASSEGGREAFF
>TRBJ2-1|TRBV19|.|TRBD2
TGTGCCAGTAGTACCCGGGAGGGATCCGGCAATGAGCAGTTCTTC
CASSTREGSGNEQFF
>TRBJ1-5|TRBV7-2|.|.
TGTGCCAGCAGCTTCCGGGGGGGCAACAATCAGCCCCAGCATTTT
CASSFRGGNNQPQHF
>TRBJ2-2|TRBV5-5|.|TRBD2
TGTGCCAGCAGCTTCCTAGGGACTAGCGGGGGTACCGGGGAGCTGTTTTTT
CASSFLGTSGGTGELFF
>TRBJ1-5|TRBV9|.|TRBD1
TGTGCCAGCAGCGTCCGGACAGGCAACTTGGTTGGGCCCCAGCATTTT
CASSVRTGNLVGPQHF
>TRBJ1-1|TRBV5-6|once|.
TGTGCCAGCAGCCAGGTGATCCAGTTCACTGAAGCTTTCTTT
CASSQVIQFTEAFF
>TRBJ1-3|TRBV4-2|.|.
TGTGCCAGCAGCCAAGAAGGACATACCAGAAACACCATATATTTT
CASSQEGHTRNTIYF
>TRBJ1-1|TRBV2|.|.
TGTGCCGGTGCAGGGAACATGAACACTGAAGCTTTCTTT
CAGAGNMNTEAFF
>TRBJ2-4|TRBV3-1/TRBV3-2|.|TRBD1
TGTGCCAGCAGCCAAGATGGACAGGGGGAAGCCAAAAACATTCAGTACTTC
CASSQDGQGEAKNIQYF
>TRBJ2-1|TRBV5-4|.|.
TGTGCCAGCAGCTCGGCGGGGACGAGCTCCTACAATGAGCAGTTCTTC
CASSSAGTSSYNEQFF
>TRBJ2-3|TRBV7-9|.|.
TGTGCCAGCAGCTTAACACTTCGGGGGTCAGATACGCAGTATTTT
CASSLTLRGSDTQYF
>TRBJ1-2|TRBV2|.|.
TGTGCCGCACAGGGATTGAATGGCTACACCTTC
CAAQGLNGYTF
>TRBJ2-1|TRBV12-1|once|.
TGTGCCAGCAGCTTTGTACCCGGGGAAACTGAGCAGTTCTTC
CASSFVPGETEQFF
>TRBJ2-1|TRBV7-2|few|TRBD2
TGTGCCAGCAGCTTAGGCCTAGCGGACAATGAGCAGTTCTTC
CASSLGLADNEQFF
>TRBJ1-1|TRBV10-3|.|.
TGTGCCATCAGTGAGATCAGGAACACTGAAGCTTTCTTT
CAISEIRNTEAFF
>TRBJ2-1|TRBV5-4|.|.
TGTGCCAGCAGTCAACTGCACTCCTACAATGAGCAGTTCTTC
CASSQLHSYNEQFF
>TRBJ2-1|TRBV5-6|.|.
TGTGCCAGCAGCTTACCGGGAAGTGAGCAGTTCTTC
CASSLPGSEQFF
>TRBJ2-3|TRBV7-9|few|.
TGTGCCAGCAGCTTAAGCGGTTATACGCAGTATTTT
CASSLSGYTQYF
>TRBJ2-3|TRBV2|medium-sized|TRBD2
TGTGCCAGTAGAGCGGGACTCTTCACAGATACGCAGTATTTT
CASRAGLFTDTQYF
>TRBJ2-5|TRBV6-6|.|TRBD2
TGTGCCAGCAGTTTCCCCGCTAGCGGGCAAGAGACCCAGTACTTC
CASSFPASGQETQYF
>TRBJ2-7|TRBV5-4|.|.
TGTGCCAGCAGCTACGGCGGCCAGGGGTCTCTCGAGCAGTACTTC
CASSYGGQGSLEQYF
>TRBJ2-2|TRBV11-2|.|.
TGTGCCAGCAGACCCCGGAGGGGGCTGAACACCGGGGAGCTGTTTTTT
CASRPRRGLNTGELFF
>TRBJ1-4|TRBV7-9|.|TRBD1
TGTGCCAGCAGTTCACGACAGGGGGTCGGTGAAAAACTGTTTTTT
CASSSRQGVGEKLFF
>TRBJ2-6|TRBV4-1|few|.
TGCGCTGACTTCGACCTCTCTGGGGCCAACGTCCTGACTTTC
CADFDLSGANVLTF
>TRBJ1-4|TRBV18|.|TRBD1
TGTGCCAGCTCACGGGACAGGGCGTCAGCTAATGAAAAACTGTTTTTT
CASSRDRASANEKLFF
>TRBJ2-3|TRBV5-1|.|.
TGCGCCAGCAGCTTGGGGGGCGCCGACAGGACAGATACGCAGTATTTT
CASSLGGADRTDTQYF
>TRBJ1-5|TRBV18|.|.
TGTGCCAGCTCCCCTGGGCCTAGCAATCAGCCCCAGCATTTT
CASSPGPSNQPQHF
>TRBJ2-7|TRBV6-6|.|TRBD2
TGTGCCAGCTTGGGGCTAGCGGGGGGGTACGAGCAGTACTTC
CASLGLAGGYEQYF
>TRBJ2-7|TRBV19|few|TRBD1
TGTGCCAGTAGTAATTGGATGACAGGGGGGACCTACGAGCAGTACTTC
CASSNWMTGGTYEQYF
>TRBJ1-1|TRBV11-2|.|.
TGTGCCAGCAGCTTAGGGGGGGTAAACACTGAAGCTTTCTTT
CASSLGGVNTEAFF
>TRBJ1-6|TRBV4-1|.|TRBD1
TGCGCCAGCAGCCGCGGACAGGGAGGATGGTCCTATAATTCACCCCTCCACTTT
CASSRGQGGWSYNSPLHF
>TRBJ2-1|TRBV6-5|.|.
TGTGCCAGCAGCTCCAGGGACTCCTACAATGAGCAGTTCTTC
CASSSRDSYNEQFF
>TRBJ2-7|TRBV2|.|TRBD2
TGTGCCAGCTCCCCGCGGGGGGATATTTGGAACGAGCAGTACTTC
CASSPRGDIWNEQYF
>TRBJ2-3|TRBV7-2|.|TRBD2
TGTGCCAGCAGCGGGGCCGGGACTACTAGCACAGATACGCAGTATTTT
CASSGAGTTSTDTQYF
>TRBJ2-2|TRBV28|.|TRBD2
TGTGCCAGCAGTTTATCGGGACTAGCATCGAACACCGGGGAGCTGTTTTTT
CASSLSGLASNTGELFF
>TRBJ2-7|TRBV25-1|.|.
TGTGCCAGCAGCCGAGTACAGGGCTACGAGCAGTACTTC
CASSRVQGYEQYF
>TRBJ2-1|TRBV5-1|once|TRBD1
TGCGCCAGCACACCGACAGGGTCGTACAATGAGCAGTTCTTC
CASTPTGSYNEQFF
>TRBJ2-3|TRBV19|.|.
TGTGCCAGTAGTCGGTCGGGTAACCCGACAGATACGCAGTATTTT
CASSRSGNPTDTQYF
>TRBJ1-1|TRBV28|.|TRBD1
TGTGCCAGCACTAAAAACAGGGGATTTGAAGCTTTCTTT
CASTKNRGFEAFF
>TRBJ2-3|TRBV6-6|.|TRBD2
TGTGCCGGGAGGGACTCAAGCACAGATACGCAGTATTTT
CAGRDSSTDTQYF
>TRBJ1-4|TRBV14|.|.
TGTGCCAGCAGCCAAGAATACAGGTTTAATGAAAAACTGTTTTTT
CASSQEYRFNEKLFF
>TRBJ1-2|TRBV7-9|.|TRBD1
TGTGCCAGCAGCTTATTGGGGACAGTCCTCTACTATGGCTACACCTTC
CASSLLGTVLYYGYTF
>TRBJ1-6|TRBV11-3|once|TRBD1
TGTGCCAGCAGCTCCGGACAGGGAGGAAGCTCCTATAATTCACCCCTCCACTTT
CASSSGQGGSSYNSPLHF
>TRBJ1-3|TRBV5-1|.|TRBD1
TGCGCCAGCAGCTCGACAGGGGCAGGAAACACCATATATTTT
CASSSTGAGNTIYF
>TRBJ2-7|TRBV7-6|.|TRBD1
TGTGCCAGCAGCCAATCCGGGACAGGCTACGAGCAGTACTTC
CASSQSGTGYEQYF
>TRBJ2-5|TRBV3-1/TRBV3-2|.|.
TGTGCCAGCAGCCAAGCGGGGTCCGGGGGAGAGACCCAGTACTTC
CASSQAGSGGETQYF
>TRBJ2-7|TRBV9|.|TRBD2
TGTGCCAGCAGCGCGTCTAGCGGGGGGGGCTACGAGCAGTACTTC
CASSASSGGGYEQYF
>TRBJ2-5|TRBV4-1|.|.
TGCGCCAGCAGCCAACGGGGTTATTACCAAGAGACCCAGTACTTC
CASSQRGYYQETQYF